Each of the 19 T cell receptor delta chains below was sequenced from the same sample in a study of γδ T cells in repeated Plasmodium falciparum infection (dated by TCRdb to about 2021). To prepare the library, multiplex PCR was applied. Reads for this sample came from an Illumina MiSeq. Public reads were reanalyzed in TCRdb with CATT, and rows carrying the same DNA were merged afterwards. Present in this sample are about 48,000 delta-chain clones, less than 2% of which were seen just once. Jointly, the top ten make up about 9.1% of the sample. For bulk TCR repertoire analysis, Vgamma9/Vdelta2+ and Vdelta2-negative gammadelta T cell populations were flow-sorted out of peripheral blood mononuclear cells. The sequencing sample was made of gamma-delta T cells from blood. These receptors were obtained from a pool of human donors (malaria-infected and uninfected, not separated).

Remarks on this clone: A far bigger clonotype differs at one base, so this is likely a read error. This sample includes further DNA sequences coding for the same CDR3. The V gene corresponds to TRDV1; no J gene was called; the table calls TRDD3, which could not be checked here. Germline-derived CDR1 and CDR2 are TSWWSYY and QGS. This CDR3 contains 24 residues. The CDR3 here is CALGEPWPSFLRPSGGPYTDKLIF. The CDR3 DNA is TGTGCTCTTGGGGAACCATGGCCTTCCTTCCTACGACCCTCTGGGGGCCCGTACACCGATAAGCTCATCTTT.

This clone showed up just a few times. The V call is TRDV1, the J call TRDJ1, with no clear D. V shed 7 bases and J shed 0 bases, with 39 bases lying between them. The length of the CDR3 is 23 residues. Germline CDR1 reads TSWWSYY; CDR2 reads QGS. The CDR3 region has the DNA TGTGCTCTTGCAAGGCAGAGTGGGTCACTAGGAGTCGGTACCCCCTTGTACACCGATAAACTCATCTTT. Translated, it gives CALARQSGSLGVGTPLYTDKLIF.

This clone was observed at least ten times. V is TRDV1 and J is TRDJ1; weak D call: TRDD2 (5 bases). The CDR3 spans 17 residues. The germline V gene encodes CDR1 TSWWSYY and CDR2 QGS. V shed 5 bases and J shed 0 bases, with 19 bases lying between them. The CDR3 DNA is TGTGCTCTTGGGAACGGAGGTCGCCTTCGGTACACCGATAAACTCATCTTT. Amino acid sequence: CALGNGGRLRYTDKLIF.

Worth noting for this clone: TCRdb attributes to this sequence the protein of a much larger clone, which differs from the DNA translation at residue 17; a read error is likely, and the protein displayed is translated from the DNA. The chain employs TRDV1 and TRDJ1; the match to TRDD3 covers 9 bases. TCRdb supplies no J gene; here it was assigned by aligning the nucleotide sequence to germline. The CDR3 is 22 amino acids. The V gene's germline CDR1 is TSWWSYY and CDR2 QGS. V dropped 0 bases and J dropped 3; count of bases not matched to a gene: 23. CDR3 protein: CALGELKASLAGGFTCADKLIF. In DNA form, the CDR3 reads TGTGCTCTTGGGGAACTAAAGGCCTCCTTGGCTGGGGGATTCACCTGCGCCGATAAACTCATCTTT.

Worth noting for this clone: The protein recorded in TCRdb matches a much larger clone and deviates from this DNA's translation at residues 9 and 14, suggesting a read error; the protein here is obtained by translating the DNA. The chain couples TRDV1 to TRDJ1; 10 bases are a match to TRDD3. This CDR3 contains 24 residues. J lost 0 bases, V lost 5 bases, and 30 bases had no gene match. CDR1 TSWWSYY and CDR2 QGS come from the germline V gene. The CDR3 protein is CALGPFPAKGGYGARPRYTDKLIF. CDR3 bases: TGTGCTCTTGGGCCCTTTCCTGCGAAGGGGGGATACGGGGCAAGACCGCGGTACACCGATAAACTCATCTTT.

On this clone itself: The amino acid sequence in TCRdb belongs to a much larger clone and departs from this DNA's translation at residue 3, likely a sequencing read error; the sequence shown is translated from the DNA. The CDR3 DNA sequence: TGTGCTCATGGGGAGAGGCACCCCGTCTCTTACACCGATAAACTCATCTTT. Translation gives CAHGERHPVSYTDKLIF. The chain couples TRDV1 to TRDJ1; maybe TRDD3 (5 bases). The J gene, absent from TCRdb, was called here by matching the DNA to germline. Per germline, CDR1 TSWWSYY and CDR2 QGS. The CDR3 spans 17 residues.

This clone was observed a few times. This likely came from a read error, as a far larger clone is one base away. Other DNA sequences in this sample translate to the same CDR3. CDR3 sequence: CALGEGTGEPSGKLIF. The CDR3 region has the DNA TGCGCTCTTGGGGAAGGAACTGGGGAACCCTCCGGTAAACTCATCTTT. V and J are TRDV1 and TRDJ1; TRDD3 aligns across 7 bases. The J gene was missing in TCRdb and was found by matching the end of the DNA to germline. CDR1 and CDR2 (germline): TSWWSYY, QGS. The CDR3 covers 16 residues.

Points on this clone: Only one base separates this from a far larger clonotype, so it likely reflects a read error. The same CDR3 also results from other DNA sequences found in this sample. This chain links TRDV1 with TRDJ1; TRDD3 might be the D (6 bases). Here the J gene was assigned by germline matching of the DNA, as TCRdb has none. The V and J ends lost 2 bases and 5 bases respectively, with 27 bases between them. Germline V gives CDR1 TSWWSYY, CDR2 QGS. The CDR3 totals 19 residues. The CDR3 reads CALGEFPRGLGTMGDKLIF. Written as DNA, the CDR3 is TGTGCTCTTGGGGAATTTCCGCGAGGGCTGGGGACTATGGGTGATAAACTCATCTTT.

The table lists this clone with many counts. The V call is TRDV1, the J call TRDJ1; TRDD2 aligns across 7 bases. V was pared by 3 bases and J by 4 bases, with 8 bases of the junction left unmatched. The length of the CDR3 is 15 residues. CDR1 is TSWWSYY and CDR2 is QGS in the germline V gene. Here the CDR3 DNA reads TGTGCTCTTGGGGACCCTTTCCTACCGAACGATAAACTCATCTTT. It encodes CALGDPFLPNDKLIF.

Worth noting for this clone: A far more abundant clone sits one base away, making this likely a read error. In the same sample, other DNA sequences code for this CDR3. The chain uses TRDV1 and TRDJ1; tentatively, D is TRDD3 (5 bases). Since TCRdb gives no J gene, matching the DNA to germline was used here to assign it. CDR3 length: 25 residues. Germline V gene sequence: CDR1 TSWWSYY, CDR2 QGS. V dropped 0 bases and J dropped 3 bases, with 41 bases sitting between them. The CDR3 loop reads CALGELDKLNQRRVFHWGAPDKLIF. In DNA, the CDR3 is TGTGCTCTTGGGGAACTGGATAAGCTTAACCAACGACGTGTCTTTCATTGGGGTGCGCCCGATAAACTCATCTTT.

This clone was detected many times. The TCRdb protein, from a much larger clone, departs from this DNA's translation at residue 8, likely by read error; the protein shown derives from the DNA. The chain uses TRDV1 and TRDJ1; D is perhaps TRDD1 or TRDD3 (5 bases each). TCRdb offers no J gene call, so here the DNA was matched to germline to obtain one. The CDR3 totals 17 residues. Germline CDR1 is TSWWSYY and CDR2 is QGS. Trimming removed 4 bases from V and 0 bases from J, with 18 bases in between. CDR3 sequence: CALGGIGEDLYTDKLIF. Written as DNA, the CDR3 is TGTGCTCTTGGGGGAATAGGGGAGGATCTGTACACCGATAAACTCATCTTT.

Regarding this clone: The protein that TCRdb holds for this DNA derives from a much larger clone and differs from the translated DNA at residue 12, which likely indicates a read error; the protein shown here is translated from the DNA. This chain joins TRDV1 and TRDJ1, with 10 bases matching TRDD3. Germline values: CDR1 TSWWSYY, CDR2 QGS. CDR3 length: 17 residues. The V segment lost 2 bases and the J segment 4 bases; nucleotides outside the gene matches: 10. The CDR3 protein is CALGEAVYWGMVDKLIF. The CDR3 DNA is TGTGCTCTTGGGGAAGCTGTGTACTGGGGGATGGTCGATAAACTCATCTTT.

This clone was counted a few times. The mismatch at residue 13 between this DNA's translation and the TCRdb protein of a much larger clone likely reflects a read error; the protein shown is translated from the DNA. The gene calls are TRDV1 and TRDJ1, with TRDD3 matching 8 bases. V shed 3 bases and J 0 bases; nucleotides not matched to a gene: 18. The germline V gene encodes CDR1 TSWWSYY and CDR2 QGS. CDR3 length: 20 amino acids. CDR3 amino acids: CALGELLWGTSLEYTDKLIF. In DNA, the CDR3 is TGTGCTCTTGGGGAGTTACTCTGGGGGACGAGTTTAGAGTACACCGATAAACTCATCTTT.

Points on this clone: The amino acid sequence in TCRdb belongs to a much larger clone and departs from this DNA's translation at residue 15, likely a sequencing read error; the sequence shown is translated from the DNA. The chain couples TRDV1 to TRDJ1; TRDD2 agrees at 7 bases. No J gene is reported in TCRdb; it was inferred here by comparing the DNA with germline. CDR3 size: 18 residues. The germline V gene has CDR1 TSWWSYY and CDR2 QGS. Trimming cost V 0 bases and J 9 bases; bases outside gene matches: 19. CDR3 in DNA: TGTGCTCTTGGGGAACTTTTTCCTTCCTCCCTTACGATCAGGGAACTCATCTTT. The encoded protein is CALGELFPSSLTIRELIF.

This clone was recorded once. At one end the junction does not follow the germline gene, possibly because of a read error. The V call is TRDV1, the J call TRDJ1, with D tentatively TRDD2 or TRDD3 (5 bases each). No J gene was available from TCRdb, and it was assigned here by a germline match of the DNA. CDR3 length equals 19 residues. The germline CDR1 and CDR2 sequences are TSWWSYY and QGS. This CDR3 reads CSGPFLSSVRVSYTDKLIF. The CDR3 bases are TGCTCTGGGCCTTTCCTCTCCTCCGTACGAGTTTCTTACACCGATAAACTCATCTTT.

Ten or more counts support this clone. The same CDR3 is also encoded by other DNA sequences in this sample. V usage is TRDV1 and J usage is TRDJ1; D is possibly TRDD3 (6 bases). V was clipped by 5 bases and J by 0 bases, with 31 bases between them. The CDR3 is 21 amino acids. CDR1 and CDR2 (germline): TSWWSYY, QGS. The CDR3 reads CALGLKVSRPGDRRYTDKLIF. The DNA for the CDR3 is TGTGCTCTTGGGCTAAAGGTCTCTCGTCCTGGGGACAGACGGTACACCGATAAACTCATCTTT.

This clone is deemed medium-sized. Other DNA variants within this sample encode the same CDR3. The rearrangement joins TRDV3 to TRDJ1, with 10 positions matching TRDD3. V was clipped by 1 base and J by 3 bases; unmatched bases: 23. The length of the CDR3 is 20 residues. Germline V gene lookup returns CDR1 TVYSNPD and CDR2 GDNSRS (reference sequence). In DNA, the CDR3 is TGTGCCTTTAAAGTCTGGGTCGGCTTCCTTAGACTGGGGGATGCCGATAAACTCATCTTT. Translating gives CAFKVWVGFLRLGDADKLIF.

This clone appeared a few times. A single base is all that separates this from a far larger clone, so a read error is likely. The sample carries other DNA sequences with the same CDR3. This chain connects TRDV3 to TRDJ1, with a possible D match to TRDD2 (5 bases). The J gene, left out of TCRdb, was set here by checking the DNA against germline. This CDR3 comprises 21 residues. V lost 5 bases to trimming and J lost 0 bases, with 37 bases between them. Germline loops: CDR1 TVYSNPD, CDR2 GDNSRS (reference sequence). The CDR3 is CAANKPPPSSTGQGYTDKLIF. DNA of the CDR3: TGTGCCGCTAATAAGCCTCCCCCTTCATCTACCGGCCAGGGGTACACCGATAAACTCATCTTT.

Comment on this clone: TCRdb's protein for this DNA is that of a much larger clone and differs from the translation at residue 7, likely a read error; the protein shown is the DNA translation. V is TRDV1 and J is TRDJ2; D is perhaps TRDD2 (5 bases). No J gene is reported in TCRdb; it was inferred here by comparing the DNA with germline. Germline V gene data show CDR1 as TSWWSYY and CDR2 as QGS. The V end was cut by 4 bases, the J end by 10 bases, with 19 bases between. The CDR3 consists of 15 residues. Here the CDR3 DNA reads TGTGCTCTTGGGGTCGTGAGGTTTCCTGCGGGACAACTCTTCTTT. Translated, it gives CALGVVRFPAGQLFF.